The 8 T cell receptor beta chains in this list originate from one sample, sequenced in a study of T cells in localized non-small cell lung cancer. Repertoires were generated with immunoSEQ multiplex PCR, while TCRdb's copy carries only in-frame clones and drops some. The sample contains thousands of clones, about 35% of which appear only once. The source was lung tumor tissue, collected before any cancer treatment. The receptor set was obtained from a man aged 35 to 70 with stage II lung adenocarcinoma.

The V call is TRBV6-8, the J call TRBJ1-3, with unresolved D. There are 14 residues in the CDR3. Trimming stripped 5 bases from V and 0 bases from J, with 8 bases between. In germline, CDR1 is MNHGY, CDR2 SAAAGT. The CDR3 loop is CASSDRSSGNTIYF. The CDR3 DNA sequence: TGTGCCAGCAGTGATCGGAGCTCTGGAAACACCATATATTTT.

The rearrangement joins TRBV30 to TRBJ1-2; the match to TRBD1 covers 10 bases. Germline lookup yields CDR1 GTSNPN and CDR2 SVGIG (reference sequence). This CDR3 is 13 amino acids long. V lost 2 bases, J lost 7 bases, and 4 bases stayed unmatched. The CDR3 coding sequence is TGTGCCTGGAGTTTCGGGACAGGGGCTGGCTACACCTTC. Its translation: CAWSFGTGAGYTF. Full variable domain (rest looked up from reference TRBV30 and TRBJ1-2): SQTIHQWPATLVQPVGSPLSLECTVEGTSNPNLYWYRQAAGRGLQLLFYSVGIGQISSEVPQNLSASRPQDRQFILSSKKLLLSDSGFYLCAWSFGTGAGYTFGSGTRLTVV.

By sample fraction, this clone is medium-sized. This rearrangement joins TRBV11-3 to TRBJ2-3; 7 nucleotides agree with TRBD1. Germline CDR1 SGHNT, CDR2 YENEEA. The CDR3 consists of 15 residues. V lost 6 bases and J lost 2; bases outside the gene matches: 8. In DNA form, the CDR3 reads TGTGCCAGCAGTTTTGGACAGGAATACACAGATACGCAGTATTTT. Its translation is CASSFGQEYTDTQYF. Looking up the rest from reference TRBV11-3 and TRBJ2-3 gives the full variable domain: EAGVVQSPRYKIIEKKQPVAFWCNPISGHNTLYWYLQNLGQGPELLIRYENEEAVDDSQLPKDRFSAERLKGVDSTLKIQPAELGDSAVYLCASSFGQEYTDTQYFGPGTRLTVL.

This sequence joins TRBV6-8 and TRBJ2-7, with D hard to call. Per germline, CDR1 MNHGY and CDR2 SAAAGT. V gave up 5 bases and J gave up 0 bases, with 14 bases separating them. The CDR3 is 15 residues long. The CDR3 DNA follows: TGTGCCAGCAGTACCACAGACCCAAGCTCCTACGAGCAGTACTTC. The encoded protein is CASSTTDPSSYEQYF.

The CDR3 loop is CASSPEEIRNTIYF. In DNA form, the CDR3 reads TGTGCCAGCTCACCAGAGGAGATTCGAAACACCATATATTTT. The chain uses TRBV18 and TRBJ1-3; D is unclear. CDR1 is KGHSH and CDR2 is LQKENI in the germline V gene. CDR3 length: 14 residues. Trimming took off 2 bases at V and 5 bases at J, with 10 bases between the two ends.

By frequency in the sample, this clone is medium-sized. Other nucleotide sequences in the sample specify the same CDR3. V usage is TRBV11-3 and J usage is TRBJ2-7; 13 nucleotides match TRBD2. V lost 4 bases to trimming and J lost 4 bases; unmatched junction nucleotides: 7. In germline, CDR1 is SGHNT, CDR2 YENEEA. CDR3 length: 16 residues. The CDR3 DNA sequence: TGTGCCAGCAGCTCCCAGACTAGCGGGGGGAGGTACGAGCAGTACTTC. Residues: CASSSQTSGGRYEQYF.

This clone came up a few times. V usage is TRBV15 and J usage is TRBJ1-3; perhaps TRBD1 as D (6 bases). V gave up 1 base and J gave up 2 bases, with 6 bases separating them. Germline CDR1 reads LNHNV; CDR2 reads YYDKDF (reference sequence). This CDR3 contains 14 residues. CDR3 sequence reads: CATSRGTAGNTIYF. The CDR3 nucleotides are TGTGCCACCAGCAGAGGGACAGCTGGAAACACCATATATTTT. The entire variable domain, with the rest obtained from reference TRBV15 and TRBJ1-3, is as follows: DAMVIQNPRYQVTQFGKPVTLSCSQTLNHNVMYWYQQKSSQAPKLLFHYYDKDFNNEADTPDNFQSRRPNTSFCFLDIRSPGLGDTAMYLCATSRGTAGNTIYFGEGSWLTVV.

The rearrangement uses TRBV29-1 and TRBJ1-2; unclear D gene. CDR1 is SQVTM and CDR2 is ANQGSEA in the germline V gene. The CDR3 is made up of 14 amino acids. V was shortened by 0 bases and J by 7 bases, with 15 bases between the two germline ends. The CDR3 loop is CSVEDRWRVSGYTF. In DNA, the CDR3 is TGCAGCGTTGAAGATCGATGGAGGGTATCTGGCTACACCTTC. The variable domain in full, with the rest retrieved from reference TRBV29-1 and TRBJ1-2, is SAVISQKPSRDICQRGTSLTIQCQVDSQVTMMFWYRQQPGQSLTLIATANQGSEATYESGFVIDKFPISRPNLTFSTLTVSNMSPEDSSIYLCSVEDRWRVSGYTFGSGTRLTVV.